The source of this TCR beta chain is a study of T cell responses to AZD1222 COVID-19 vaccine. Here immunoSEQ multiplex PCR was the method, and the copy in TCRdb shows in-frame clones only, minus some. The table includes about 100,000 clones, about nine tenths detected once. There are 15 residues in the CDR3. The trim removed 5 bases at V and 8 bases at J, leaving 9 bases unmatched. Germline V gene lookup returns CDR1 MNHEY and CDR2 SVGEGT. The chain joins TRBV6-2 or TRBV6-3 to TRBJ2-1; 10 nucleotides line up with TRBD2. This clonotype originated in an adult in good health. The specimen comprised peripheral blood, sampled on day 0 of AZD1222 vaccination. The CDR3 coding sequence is TGTGCCAGCAGTAGCGAGCGGGAGGGACCTCATGAGCAGTTCTTC. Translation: CASSSEREGPHEQFF.